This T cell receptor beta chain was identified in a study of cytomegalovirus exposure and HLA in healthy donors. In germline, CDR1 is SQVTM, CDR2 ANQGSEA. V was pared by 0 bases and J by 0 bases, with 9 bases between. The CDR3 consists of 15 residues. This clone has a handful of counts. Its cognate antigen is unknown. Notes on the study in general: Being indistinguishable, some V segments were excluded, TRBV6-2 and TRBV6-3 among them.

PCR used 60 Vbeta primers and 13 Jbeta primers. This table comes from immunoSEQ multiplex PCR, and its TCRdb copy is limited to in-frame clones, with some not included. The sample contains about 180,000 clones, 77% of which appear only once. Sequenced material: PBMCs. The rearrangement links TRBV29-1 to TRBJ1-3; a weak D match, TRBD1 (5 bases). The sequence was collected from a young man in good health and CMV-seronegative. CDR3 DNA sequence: TGCAGCGTTGAAGATCAGGGTGGCTCTGGAAACACCATATATTTT. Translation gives CSVEDQGGSGNTIYF. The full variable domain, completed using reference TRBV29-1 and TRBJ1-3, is SAVISQKPSRDICQRGTSLTIQCQVDSQVTMMFWYRQQPGQSLTLIATANQGSEATYESGFVIDKFPISRPNLTFSTLTVSNMSPEDSSIYLCSVEDQGGSGNTIYFGEGSWLTVV.